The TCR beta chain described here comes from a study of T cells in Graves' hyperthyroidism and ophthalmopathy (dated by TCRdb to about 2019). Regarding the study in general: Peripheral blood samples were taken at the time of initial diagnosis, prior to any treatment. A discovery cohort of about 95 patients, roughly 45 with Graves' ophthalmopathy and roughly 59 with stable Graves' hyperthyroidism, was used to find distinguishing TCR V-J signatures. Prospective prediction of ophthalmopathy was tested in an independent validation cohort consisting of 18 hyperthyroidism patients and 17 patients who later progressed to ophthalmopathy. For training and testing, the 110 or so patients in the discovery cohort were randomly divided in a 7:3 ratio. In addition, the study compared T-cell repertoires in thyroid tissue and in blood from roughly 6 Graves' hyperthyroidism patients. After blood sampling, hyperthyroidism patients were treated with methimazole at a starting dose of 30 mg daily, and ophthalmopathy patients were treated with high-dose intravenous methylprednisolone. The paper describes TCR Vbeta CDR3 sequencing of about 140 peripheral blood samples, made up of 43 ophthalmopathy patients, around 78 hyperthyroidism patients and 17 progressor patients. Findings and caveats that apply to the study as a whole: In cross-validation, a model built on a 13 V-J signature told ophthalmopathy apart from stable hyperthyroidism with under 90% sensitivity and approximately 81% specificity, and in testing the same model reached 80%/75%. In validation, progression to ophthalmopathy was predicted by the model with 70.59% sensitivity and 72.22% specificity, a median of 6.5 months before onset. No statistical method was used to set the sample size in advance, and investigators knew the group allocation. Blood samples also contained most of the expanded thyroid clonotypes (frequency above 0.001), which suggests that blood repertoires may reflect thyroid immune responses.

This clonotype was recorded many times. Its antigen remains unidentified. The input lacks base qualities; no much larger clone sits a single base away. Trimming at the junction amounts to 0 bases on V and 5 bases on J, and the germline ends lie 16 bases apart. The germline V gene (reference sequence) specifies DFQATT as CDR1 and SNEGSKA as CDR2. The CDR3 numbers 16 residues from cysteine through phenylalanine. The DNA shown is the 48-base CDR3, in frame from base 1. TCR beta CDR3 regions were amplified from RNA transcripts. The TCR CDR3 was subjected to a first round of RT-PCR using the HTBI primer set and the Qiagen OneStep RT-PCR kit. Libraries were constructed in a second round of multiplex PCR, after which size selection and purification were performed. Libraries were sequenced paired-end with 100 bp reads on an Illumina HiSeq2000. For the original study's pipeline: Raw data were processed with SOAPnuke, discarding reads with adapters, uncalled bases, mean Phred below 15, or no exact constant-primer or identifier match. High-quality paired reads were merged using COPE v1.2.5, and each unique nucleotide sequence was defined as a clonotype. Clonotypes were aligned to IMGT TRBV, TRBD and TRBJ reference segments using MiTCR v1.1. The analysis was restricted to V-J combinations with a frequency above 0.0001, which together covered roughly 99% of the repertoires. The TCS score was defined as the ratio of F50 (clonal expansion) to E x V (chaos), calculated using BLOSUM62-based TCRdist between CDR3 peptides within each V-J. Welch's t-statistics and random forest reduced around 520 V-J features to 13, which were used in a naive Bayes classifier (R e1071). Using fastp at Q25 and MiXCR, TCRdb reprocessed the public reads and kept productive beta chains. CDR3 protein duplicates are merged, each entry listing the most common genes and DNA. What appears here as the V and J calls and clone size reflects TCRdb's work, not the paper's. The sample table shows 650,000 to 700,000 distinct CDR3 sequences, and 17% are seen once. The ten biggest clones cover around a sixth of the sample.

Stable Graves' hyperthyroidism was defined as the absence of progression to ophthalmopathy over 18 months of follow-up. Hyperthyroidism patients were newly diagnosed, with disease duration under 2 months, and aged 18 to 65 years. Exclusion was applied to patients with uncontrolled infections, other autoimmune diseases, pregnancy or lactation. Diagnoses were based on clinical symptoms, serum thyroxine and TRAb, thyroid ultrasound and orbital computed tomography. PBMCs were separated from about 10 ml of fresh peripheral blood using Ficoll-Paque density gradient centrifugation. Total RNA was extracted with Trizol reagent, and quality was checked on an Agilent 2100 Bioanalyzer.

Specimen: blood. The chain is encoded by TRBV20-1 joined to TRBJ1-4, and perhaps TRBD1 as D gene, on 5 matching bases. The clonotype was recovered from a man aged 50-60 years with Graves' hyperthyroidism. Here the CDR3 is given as CSARDLAGWGNEKLFF. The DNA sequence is TGCAGTGCTAGAGATCTAGCCGGTTGGGGGAATGAAAAACTGTTTTTT.